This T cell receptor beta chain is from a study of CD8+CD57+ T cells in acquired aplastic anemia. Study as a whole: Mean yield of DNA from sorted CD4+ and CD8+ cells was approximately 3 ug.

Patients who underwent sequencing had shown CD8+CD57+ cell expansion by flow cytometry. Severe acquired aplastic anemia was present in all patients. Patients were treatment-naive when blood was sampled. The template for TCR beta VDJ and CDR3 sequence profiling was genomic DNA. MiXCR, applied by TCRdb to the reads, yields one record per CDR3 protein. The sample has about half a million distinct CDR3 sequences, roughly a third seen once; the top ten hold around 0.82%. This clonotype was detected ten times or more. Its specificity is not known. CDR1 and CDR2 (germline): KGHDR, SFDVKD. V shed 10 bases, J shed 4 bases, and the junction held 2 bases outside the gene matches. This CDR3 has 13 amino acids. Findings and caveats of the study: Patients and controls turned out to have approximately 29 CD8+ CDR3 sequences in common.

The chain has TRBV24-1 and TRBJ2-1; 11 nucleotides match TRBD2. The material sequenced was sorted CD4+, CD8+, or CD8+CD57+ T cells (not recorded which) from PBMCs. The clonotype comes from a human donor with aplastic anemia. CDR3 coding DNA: TGTGCCACAGGGACTAGCGGATACAATGAGCAGTTCTTC. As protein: CATGTSGYNEQFF.